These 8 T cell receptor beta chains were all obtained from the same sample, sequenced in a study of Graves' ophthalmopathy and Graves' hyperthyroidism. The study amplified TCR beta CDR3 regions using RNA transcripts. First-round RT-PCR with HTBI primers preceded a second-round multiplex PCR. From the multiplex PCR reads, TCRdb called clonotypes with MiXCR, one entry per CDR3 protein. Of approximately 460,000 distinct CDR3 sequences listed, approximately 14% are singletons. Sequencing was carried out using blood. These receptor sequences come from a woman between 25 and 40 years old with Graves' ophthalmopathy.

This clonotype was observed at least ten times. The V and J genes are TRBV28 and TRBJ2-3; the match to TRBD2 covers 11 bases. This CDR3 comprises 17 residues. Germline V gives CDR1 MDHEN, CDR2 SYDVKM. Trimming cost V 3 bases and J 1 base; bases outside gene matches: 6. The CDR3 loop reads CASSLGSGGARTDTQYF. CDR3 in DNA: TGTGCCAGCAGTTTGGGTAGCGGGGGGGCTCGCACAGATACGCAGTATTTT. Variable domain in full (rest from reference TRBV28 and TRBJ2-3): DVKVTQSSRYLVKRTGEKVFLECVQDMDHENMFWYRQDPGLGLRLIYFSYDVKMKEKGDIPEGYSVSREKKERFSLILESASTNQTSMYLCASSLGSGGARTDTQYFGPGTRLTVL.

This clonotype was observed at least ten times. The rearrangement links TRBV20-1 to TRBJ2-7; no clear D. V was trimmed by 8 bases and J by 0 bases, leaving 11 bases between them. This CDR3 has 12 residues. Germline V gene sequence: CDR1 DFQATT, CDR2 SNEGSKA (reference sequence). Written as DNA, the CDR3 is TGCAGTCCCTTGGCTAGCTCCTACGAGCAGTACTTC. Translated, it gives CSPLASSYEQYF.

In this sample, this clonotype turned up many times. The CDR3 DNA sequence: TGTGCCAGCGGCGTAGGACAGGCAAGATCCTATAATTCACCCCTCCACTTT. Translated, it gives CASGVGQARSYNSPLHF. The rearrangement joins TRBV6-1 to TRBJ1-6; TRBD1 matches at 7 bases. Losses at the gene ends were 8 bases for V and 1 base for J; bases not matched to a gene: 11. This CDR3 contains 17 residues. Germline V gene lookup returns CDR1 MNHNS and CDR2 SASEGT.

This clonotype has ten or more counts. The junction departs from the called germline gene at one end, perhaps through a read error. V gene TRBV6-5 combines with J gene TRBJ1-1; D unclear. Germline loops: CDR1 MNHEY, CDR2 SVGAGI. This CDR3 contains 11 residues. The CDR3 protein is CASRYSGEAFF. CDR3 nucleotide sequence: TGTGCCAGCAGGTACTCGGGTGAAGCTTTCTTT.

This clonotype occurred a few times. The CDR3 coding sequence is TGTGCCAGCAGTTTAATCCGGGACGGGATGAACACTGAAGCTTTCTTT. Translation gives CASSLIRDGMNTEAFF. The chain has TRBV27 and TRBJ1-1, with D possibly being TRBD1 (5 bases). CDR1 is MNHEY and CDR2 is SMNVEV in the germline V gene (reference sequence). Trimming shortened V by 2 bases and J by 0 bases, and 13 bases separated the two germline ends. The CDR3 totals 16 residues.

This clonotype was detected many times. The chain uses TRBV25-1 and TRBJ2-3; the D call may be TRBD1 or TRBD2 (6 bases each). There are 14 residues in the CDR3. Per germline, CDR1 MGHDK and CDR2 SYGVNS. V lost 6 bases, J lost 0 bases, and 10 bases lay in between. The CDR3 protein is CASSKGGSTDTQYF. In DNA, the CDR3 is TGTGCCAGCAGCAAAGGGGGGAGCACAGATACGCAGTATTTT.

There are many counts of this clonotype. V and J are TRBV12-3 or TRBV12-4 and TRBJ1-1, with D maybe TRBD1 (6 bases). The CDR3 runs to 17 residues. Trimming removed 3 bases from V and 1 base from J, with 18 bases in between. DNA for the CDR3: TGTGCCAGCAGTTTCGTCGACAGGTCGGATAAGAACACTGAAGCTTTCTTT. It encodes CASSFVDRSDKNTEAFF.

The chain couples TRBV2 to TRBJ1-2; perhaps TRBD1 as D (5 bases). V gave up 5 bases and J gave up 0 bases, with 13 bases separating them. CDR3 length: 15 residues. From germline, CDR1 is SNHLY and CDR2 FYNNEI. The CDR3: CASSQGRDANYGYTF. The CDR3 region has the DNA TGTGCCAGCAGTCAGGGCAGGGACGCTAACTATGGCTACACCTTC.